This T cell receptor (beta chain) was documented in a study of shared clonotypes between healthy human individuals. Study-wide results and limits: Estimated richness was generally greater in naive than memory subsets.

V was clipped by 3 bases and J by 4 bases; unmatched bases: 3. The length of the CDR3 is 16 residues. The germline V gene has CDR1 MDHEN and CDR2 SYDVKM. CD8 cells regarded as naive lacked CD45RO, were positively chosen for CCR7, and omitted terminally differentiated effector memory CD45RA+ cells. Donors included only healthy HIV-negative adults lacking recent acute infections or vaccinations. Measured with immunoSEQ multiplex PCR; TCRdb has only the in-frame clones, and not every one. The data hold some 1,900,000 clones, with over 85% observed a single time. About this clone itself: Its matching antigen is unknown.

The TCR sequence derives from a young man in good health. V and J are TRBV28 and TRBJ2-2, with TRBD1 matching 12 bases. Sequenced sample: naive CD8+ T cells sorted from blood. CDR3 sequence (DNA): TGTGCCAGCAGTTTCCGGGACAGGGGGCCCACCGGGGAGCTGTTTTTT. It yields the protein CASSFRDRGPTGELFF.